This T cell receptor beta chain was recorded in a study of blood T cell repertoires in COVID-19. Germline-derived CDR1 and CDR2 are KGHDR and SFDVKD. J gave up 5 bases and V 3 bases, and 7 bases lay outside the gene matches. The CDR3 is made up of 17 amino acids. Sequencing used immunoSEQ multiplex PCR; TCRdb keeps in-frame clones, though not all of them. The sample contains under 250,000 clones, about four fifths of which appear only once. The chain has TRBV24-1 and TRBJ2-1; 12 bases map to TRBD2. This TCR was sampled from a man aged 55 to 70 who had recovered from COVID-19. The sample was PBMCs or T cells enriched from blood (not recorded which). CDR3 residues: CATSDGRTSGTNNEQFF. DNA of the CDR3: TGTGCCACCAGTGATGGAAGGACTAGCGGGACAAACAATGAGCAGTTCTTC.